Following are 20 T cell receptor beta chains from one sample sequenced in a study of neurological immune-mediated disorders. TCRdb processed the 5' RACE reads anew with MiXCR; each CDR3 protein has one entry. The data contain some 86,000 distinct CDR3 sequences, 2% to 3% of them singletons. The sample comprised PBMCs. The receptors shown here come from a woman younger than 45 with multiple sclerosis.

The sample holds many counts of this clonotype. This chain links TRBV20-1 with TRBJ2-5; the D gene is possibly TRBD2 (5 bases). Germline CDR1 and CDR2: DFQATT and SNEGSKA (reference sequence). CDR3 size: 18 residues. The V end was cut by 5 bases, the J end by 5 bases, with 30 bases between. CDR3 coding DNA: TGCAGTGCTCCCCCGGGGTGGACGACGGCGGGCACCGGGGAGACCCAGTACTTC. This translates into CSAPPGWTTAGTGETQYF.

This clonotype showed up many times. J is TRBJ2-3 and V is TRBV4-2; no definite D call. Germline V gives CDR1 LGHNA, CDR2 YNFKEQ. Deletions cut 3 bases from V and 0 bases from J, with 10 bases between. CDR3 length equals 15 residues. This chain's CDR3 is CASSQRLPSTDTQYF. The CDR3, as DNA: TGTGCCAGCAGCCAGCGCCTTCCTAGCACAGATACGCAGTATTTT.

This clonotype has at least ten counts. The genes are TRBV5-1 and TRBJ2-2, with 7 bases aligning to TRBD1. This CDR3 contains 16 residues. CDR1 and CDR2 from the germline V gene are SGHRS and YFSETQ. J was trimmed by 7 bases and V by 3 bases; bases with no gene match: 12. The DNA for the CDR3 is TGCGCCAGCAGCTCTACAGGGGCGCCTATGGACGGGGAGCTGTTTTTT. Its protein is CASSSTGAPMDGELFF.

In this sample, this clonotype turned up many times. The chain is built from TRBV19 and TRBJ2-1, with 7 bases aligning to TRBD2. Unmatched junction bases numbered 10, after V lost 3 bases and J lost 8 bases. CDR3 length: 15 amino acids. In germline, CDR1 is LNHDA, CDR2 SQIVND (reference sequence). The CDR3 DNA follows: TGTGCCAGTAGTATCTGGAGGGAGGGACGCGATGAGCAGTTCTTC. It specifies CASSIWREGRDEQFF.

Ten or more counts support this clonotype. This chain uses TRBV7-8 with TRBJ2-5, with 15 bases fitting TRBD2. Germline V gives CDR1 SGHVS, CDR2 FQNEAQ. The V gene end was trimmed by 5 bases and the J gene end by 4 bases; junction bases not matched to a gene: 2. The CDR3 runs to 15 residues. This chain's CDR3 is CASSRTSGRGETQYF. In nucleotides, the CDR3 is TGTGCCAGCAGCAGGACTAGCGGGAGGGGAGAGACCCAGTACTTC.

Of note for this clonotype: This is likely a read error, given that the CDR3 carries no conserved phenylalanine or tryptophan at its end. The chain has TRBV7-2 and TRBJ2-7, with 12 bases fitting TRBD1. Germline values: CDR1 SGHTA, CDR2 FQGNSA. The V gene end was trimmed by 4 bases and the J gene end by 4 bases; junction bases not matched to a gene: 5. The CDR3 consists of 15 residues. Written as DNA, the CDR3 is TGTGCCAGCAGCTCCGGGACAGGGGGCGGATACGAGCAGTACAAC. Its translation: CASSSGTGGGYEQYN.

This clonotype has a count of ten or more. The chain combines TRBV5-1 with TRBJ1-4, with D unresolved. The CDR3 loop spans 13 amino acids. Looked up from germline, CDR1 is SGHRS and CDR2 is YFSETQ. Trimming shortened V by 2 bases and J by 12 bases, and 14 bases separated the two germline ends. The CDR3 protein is CASSFNSENELFF. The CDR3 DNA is TGCGCCAGCAGCTTTAACAGCGAAAACGAACTGTTTTTT.

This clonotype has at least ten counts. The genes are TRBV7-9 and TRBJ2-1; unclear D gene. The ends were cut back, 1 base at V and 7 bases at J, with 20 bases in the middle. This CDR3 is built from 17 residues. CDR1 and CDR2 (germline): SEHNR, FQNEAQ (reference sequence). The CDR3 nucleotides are TGTGCCAGCAGCTTAGGTACTGGCTCGACCCCCTTGAATGAGCAGTTCTTC. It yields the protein CASSLGTGSTPLNEQFF.

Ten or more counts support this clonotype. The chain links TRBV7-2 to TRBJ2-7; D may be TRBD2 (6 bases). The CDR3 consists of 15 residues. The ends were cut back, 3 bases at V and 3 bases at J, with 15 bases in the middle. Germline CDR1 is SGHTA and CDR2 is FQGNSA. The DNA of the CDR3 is TGTGCCAGCAGCTTCCCAACTAGCCCTTTCTACGAGCAGTACTTC. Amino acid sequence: CASSFPTSPFYEQYF.

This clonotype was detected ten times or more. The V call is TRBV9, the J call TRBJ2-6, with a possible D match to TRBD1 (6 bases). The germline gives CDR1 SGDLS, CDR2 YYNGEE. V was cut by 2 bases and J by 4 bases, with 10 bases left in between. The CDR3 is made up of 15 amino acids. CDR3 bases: TGTGCCAGCAGCGTGGCAGGGGCCGGGGCCAACGTCCTGACTTTC. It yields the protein CASSVAGAGANVLTF.

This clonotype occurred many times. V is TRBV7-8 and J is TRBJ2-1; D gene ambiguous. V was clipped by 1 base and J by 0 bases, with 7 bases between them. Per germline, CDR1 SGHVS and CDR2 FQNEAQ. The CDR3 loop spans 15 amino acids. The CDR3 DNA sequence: TGTGCCAGCAGCTTAGGACTCTCCTCCTACAATGAGCAGTTCTTC. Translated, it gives CASSLGLSSYNEQFF.

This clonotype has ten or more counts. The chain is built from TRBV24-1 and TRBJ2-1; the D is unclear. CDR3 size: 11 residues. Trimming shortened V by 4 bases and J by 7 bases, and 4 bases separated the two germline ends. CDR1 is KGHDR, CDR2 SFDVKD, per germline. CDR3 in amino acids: CATSDYNEQFF. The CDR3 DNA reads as TGTGCCACCAGTGACTATAATGAGCAGTTCTTC.

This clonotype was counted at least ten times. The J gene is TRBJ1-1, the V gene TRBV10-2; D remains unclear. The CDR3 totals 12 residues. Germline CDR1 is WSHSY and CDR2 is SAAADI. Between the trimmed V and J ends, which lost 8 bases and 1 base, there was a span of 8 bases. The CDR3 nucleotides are TGCGCCAGCCGTCAGGAGAACACTGAAGCTTTCTTT. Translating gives CASRQENTEAFF.

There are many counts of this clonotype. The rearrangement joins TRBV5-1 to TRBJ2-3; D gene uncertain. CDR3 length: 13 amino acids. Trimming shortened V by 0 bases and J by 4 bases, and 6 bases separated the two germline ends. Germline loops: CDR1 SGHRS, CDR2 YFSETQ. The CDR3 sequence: CASSLAGADTQYF. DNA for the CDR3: TGCGCCAGCAGCTTGGCAGGAGCAGATACGCAGTATTTT.

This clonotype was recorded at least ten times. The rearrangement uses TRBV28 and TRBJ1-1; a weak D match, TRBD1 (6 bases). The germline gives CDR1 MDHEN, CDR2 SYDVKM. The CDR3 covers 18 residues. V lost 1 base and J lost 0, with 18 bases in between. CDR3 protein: CASSLFAPGGSLNTEAFF. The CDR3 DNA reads TGTGCCAGCAGTTTATTCGCGCCCGGGGGCTCCTTGAACACTGAAGCTTTCTTT.

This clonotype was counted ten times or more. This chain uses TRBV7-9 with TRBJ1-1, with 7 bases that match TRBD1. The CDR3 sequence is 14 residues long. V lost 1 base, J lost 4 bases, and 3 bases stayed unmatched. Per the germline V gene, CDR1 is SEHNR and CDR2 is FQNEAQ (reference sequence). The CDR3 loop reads CASSLEQGITEAFF. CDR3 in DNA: TGTGCCAGCAGCTTAGAACAGGGGATCACTGAAGCTTTCTTT.

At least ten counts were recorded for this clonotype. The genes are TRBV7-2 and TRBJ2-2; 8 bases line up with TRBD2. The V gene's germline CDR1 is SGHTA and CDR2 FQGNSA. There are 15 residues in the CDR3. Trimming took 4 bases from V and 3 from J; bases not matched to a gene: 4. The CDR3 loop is CASSSAGGYTGELFF. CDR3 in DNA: TGTGCCAGCAGCTCCGCGGGGGGCTACACCGGGGAGCTGTTTTTT.

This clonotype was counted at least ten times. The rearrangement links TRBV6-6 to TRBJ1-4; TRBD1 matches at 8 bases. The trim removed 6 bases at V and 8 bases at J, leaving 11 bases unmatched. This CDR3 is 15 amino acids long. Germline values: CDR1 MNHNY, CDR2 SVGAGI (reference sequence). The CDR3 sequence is CASSDRGGNREKLFF. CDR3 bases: TGTGCCAGCAGCGACAGGGGAGGAAATAGAGAAAAACTGTTTTTT.

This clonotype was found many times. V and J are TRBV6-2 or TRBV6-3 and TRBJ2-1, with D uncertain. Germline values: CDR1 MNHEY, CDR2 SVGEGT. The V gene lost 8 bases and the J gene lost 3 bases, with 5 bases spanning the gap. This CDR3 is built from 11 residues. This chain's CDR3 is CASLDYNEQFF. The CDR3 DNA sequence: TGTGCCAGCTTGGACTACAATGAGCAGTTCTTC.

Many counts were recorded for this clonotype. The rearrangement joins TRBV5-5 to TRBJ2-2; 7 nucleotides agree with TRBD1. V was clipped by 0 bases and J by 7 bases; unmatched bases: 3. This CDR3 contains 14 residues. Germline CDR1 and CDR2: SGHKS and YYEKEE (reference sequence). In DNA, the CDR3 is TGTGCCAGCAGCTTGGACAGGGGTAACGGGGAGCTGTTTTTT. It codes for CASSLDRGNGELFF.